The clone carrying this T cell receptor (beta chain) was detected many times. The data were obtained in a study of blood T cell repertoires in COVID-19. Study-wide context: COVID-19 samples, acute and convalescent, were from the United States, Italy and Spain. In each case, the material was cDNA or gDNA derived from T cells, B-cell-depleted T cells, or PBMCs.

J gave up 1 base and V 4 bases, and 7 bases lay outside the gene matches. The CDR3 length is 16 residues. Germline CDR1 reads SGHNT; CDR2 reads YENEEA. In the original analysis: Cell counts per sample came from amplifying reference gene primers. This table comes from immunoSEQ multiplex PCR, and its TCRdb copy is limited to in-frame clones, with some not included. V and J calls and clone size follow that table, whereas D and trimming were derived from the DNA. This sample has approximately 150,000 clones, with 84% found just once. The genes are TRBV11-3 and TRBJ1-3; 7 bases are a match to TRBD1. This TCR was sampled from a man aged 55 to 70 with active or convalescent COVID-19. The specimen was peripheral blood. CDR3 sequence (DNA): TGTGCCAGCAGCTCCAAACAGGGGAGATCTGGAAACACCATATATTTT. Translating it yields CASSSKQGRSGNTIYF. The full variable domain, completed using reference TRBV11-3 and TRBJ1-3, is EAGVVQSPRYKIIEKKQPVAFWCNPISGHNTLYWYLQNLGQGPELLIRYENEEAVDDSQLPKDRFSAERLKGVDSTLKIQPAELGDSAVYLCASSSKQGRSGNTIYFGEGSWLTVV.